This entry concerns a single T cell receptor beta chain. Its antigen is currently unknown. The CDR3 runs 14 residues. With 5 bases removed from V and 4 bases from J, the gap between germline ends came to 13 bases. The V gene's germline CDR1 is SEHNR and CDR2 FQNEAQ (reference sequence). The data were obtained in a study of CD8 T cells in ankylosing spondylitis. Molecular-barcoded quantitative 5'-RACE produced these TCR beta libraries. Each CDR3 protein gets one entry after TCRdb re-called the 5' RACE reads with MiXCR. The sample has 800,000 to 900,000 distinct CDR3 sequences, about 11% seen once. General study points: Reports say disease-linked clones showed up significantly more in matched ankylosing spondylitis synovial fluid. Past studies reported some motif variants in reactive arthritis synovial fluid and blood. The study identified a TCR beta motif of under ten highly homologous variants that appeared characteristic of ankylosing spondylitis blood. Disease-linked clones were CD8+ and relatively rare in peripheral blood.

The chain uses TRBV7-9 and TRBJ2-3, with D maybe TRBD2 (5 bases). The source is a male donor with ankylosing spondylitis. Sequencing was carried out using blood, either unsorted or a sorted T cell fraction (not recorded which). CDR3 coding DNA: TGTGCCAGCAGCCTGAGCGGCTATGCAGATACGCAGTATTTT. This translates into CASSLSGYADTQYF.